Below, one T cell receptor beta chain is given with its context. Its antigen is not known. The data were taken from a study of cytomegalovirus exposure and HLA in healthy donors. Broader study findings: As immune exposure information, only CMV serostatus was available.

Germline V CDR1 and CDR2: SGHTA, FQGNSA. CDR3 size: 14 residues. Use of 60 Vbeta and 13 Jbeta primers characterized the PCR. Using immunoSEQ multiplex PCR, the repertoire was profiled, and TCRdb retains in-frame clones only, with some absent. The sample includes about 110,000 clones, 82% of them seen just once. The chain joins TRBV7-2 to TRBJ2-5, with D maybe TRBD1 (5 bases). The J call is in doubt because the DNA end fits TRBJ2-7 better. Input material: PBMCs. The TCR was taken from a woman under 30 in good health and CMV-seronegative. The CDR3 bases are TGTGCCAGCAGCATGGGGCGGTCATCCTACGAGCAGTACTTC. Residues: CASSMGRSSYEQYF.